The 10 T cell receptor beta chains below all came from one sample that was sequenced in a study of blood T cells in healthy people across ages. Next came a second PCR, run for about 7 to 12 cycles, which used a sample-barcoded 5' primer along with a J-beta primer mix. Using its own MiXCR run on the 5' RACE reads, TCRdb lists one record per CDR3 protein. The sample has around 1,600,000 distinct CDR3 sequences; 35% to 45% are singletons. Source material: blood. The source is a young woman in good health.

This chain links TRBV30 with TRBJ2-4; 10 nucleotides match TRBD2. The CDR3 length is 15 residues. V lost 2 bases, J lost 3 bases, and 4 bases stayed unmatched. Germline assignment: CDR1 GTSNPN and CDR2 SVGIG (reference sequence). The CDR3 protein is CAWSPRLAGKNIQYF. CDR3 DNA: TGTGCCTGGAGTCCACGACTAGCGGGCAAAAACATTCAGTACTTC. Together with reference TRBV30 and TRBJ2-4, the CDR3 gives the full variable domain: SQTIHQWPATLVQPVGSPLSLECTVEGTSNPNLYWYRQAAGRGLQLLFYSVGIGQISSEVPQNLSASRPQDRQFILSSKKLLLSDSGFYLCAWSPRLAGKNIQYFGAGTRLSVL.

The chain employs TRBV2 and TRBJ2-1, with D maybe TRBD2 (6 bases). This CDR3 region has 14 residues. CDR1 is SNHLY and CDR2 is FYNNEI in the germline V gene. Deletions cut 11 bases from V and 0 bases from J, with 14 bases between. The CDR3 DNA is TGTGCCGGAACCGGGACTCGCTCCTACAATGAGCAGTTCTTC. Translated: CAGTGTRSYNEQFF. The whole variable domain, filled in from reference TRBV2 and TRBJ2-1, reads EPEVTQTPSHQVTQMGQEVILRCVPISNHLYFYWYRQILGQKVEFLVSFYNNEISEKSEIFDDQFSVERPDGSNFTLKIRSTKLEDSAMYFCAGTGTRSYNEQFFGPGTRLTVL.

Written as DNA, the CDR3 is TGTGCCAGCAGACCCGGACTGAGGAACACCGGGGAGCTGTTTTTT. This codes for CASRPGLRNTGELFF. V usage is TRBV27 and J usage is TRBJ2-2; TRBD2 is a possible D gene (5 bases). The ends were cut back, 6 bases at V and 1 base at J, with 12 bases in the middle. CDR1 is MNHEY and CDR2 is SMNVEV in the germline V gene (reference sequence). The CDR3 length is 15 residues.

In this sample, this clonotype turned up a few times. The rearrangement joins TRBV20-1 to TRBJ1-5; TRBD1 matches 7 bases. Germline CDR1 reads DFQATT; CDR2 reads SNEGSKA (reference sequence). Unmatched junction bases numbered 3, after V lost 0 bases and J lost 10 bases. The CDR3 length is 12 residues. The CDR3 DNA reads TGCAGTGCTAGAGAGGACAGGCAACCCCAGCATTTT. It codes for CSAREDRQPQHF.

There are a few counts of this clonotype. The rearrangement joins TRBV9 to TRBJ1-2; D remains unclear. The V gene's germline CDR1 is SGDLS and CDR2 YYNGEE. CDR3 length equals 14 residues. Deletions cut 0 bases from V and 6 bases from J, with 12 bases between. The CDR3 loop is CASSVGLGSHGYTF. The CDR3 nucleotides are TGTGCCAGCAGCGTAGGTCTGGGGTCGCATGGCTACACCTTC.

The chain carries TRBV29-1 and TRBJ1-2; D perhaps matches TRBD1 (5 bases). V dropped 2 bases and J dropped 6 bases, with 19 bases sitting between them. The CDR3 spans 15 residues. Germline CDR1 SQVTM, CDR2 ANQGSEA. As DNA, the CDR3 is TGCAGCGTTGAATTTCAACAGGATAGAATGGATGGCTACACCTTC. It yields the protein CSVEFQQDRMDGYTF.

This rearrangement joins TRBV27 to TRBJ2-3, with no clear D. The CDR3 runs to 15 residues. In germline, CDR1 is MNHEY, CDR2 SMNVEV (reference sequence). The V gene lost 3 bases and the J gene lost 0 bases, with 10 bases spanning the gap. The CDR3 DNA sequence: TGTGCCAGCAGTTTTAACCCGCGGAGCACAGATACGCAGTATTTT. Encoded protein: CASSFNPRSTDTQYF.

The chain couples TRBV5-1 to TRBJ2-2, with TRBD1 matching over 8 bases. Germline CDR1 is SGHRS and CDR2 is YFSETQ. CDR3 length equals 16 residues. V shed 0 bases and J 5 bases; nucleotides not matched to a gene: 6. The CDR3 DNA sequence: TGCGCCAGCAGCTTGGACCGACAGGGGTGGACCGGGGAGCTGTTTTTT. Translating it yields CASSLDRQGWTGELFF.

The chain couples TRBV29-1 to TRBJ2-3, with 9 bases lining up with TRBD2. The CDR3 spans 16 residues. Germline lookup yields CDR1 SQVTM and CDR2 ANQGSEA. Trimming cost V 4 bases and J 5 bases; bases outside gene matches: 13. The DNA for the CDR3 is TGCAGCGTTGGTCACCTAGCGGGACTCGAGGGAGATACGCAGTATTTT. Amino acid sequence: CSVGHLAGLEGDTQYF.

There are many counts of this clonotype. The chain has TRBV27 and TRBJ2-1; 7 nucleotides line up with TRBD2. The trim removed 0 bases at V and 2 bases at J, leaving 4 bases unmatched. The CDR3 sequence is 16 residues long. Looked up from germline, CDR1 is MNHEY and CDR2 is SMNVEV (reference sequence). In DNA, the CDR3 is TGTGCCAGCAGTTTATCTTCGGGAGGACCCTACAATGAGCAGTTCTTC. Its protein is CASSLSSGGPYNEQFF.